This TCR beta chain was identified in a study of cytomegalovirus exposure and HLA in healthy donors. PCR amplification relied on 60 Vbeta primers (plus 13 Jbeta primers). The repertoire was sequenced with immunoSEQ multiplex PCR; TCRdb's copy has only in-frame clones and lacks some. The sample carries some 96,000 clones, about 72% recorded once. This clone was counted a few times. The CDR3 length is 13 residues. V was cut by 6 bases and J by 7 bases, with 16 bases left in between. CDR1 is SGHRS, CDR2 YFSETQ, per germline. The chain couples TRBV5-1 to TRBJ1-1; D is perhaps TRBD1 (6 bases). The sequencing input was PBMCs. This receptor was obtained from a woman aged 60-75 years in good health and CMV-seropositive. The chain's CDR3 is CASTRVQGGEAFF. The CDR3 nucleotides are TGCGCCAGCACTCGGGTACAGGGCGGTGAAGCTTTCTTT.